Below are 29 T cell receptor beta chains sequenced from a single sample in a study of CD8 T cells in ankylosing spondylitis. A single record per CDR3 protein comes from TCRdb applying MiXCR to the 5' RACE reads. The sample holds fewer than 250,000 distinct CDR3 sequences; roughly 24% are singletons and the top ten take roughly 6.7%. What was sequenced was blood, either unsorted or a sorted T cell fraction (not recorded which). The receptors were gathered from a male donor with ankylosing spondylitis or in good health (not recorded which).

The chain couples TRBV29-1 to TRBJ2-7, with 9 bases identical to TRBD1. The CDR3 is made up of 14 amino acids. V lost 7 bases, J lost 3 bases, and 10 bases stayed unmatched. Germline lookup yields CDR1 SQVTM and CDR2 ANQGSEA. The CDR3 here is CSAGGQGNYYEQYF. The CDR3 DNA reads TGCAGCGCGGGGGGACAGGGCAATTACTACGAGCAGTACTTC.

At least ten counts were recorded for this clonotype. The gene calls are TRBV11-1 and TRBJ2-3; the D gene is possibly TRBD2 (6 bases). The germline V gene encodes CDR1 SGHAT and CDR2 FQDESV (reference sequence). CDR3 length: 16 residues. V was shortened by 4 bases and J by 2 bases, with 16 bases between the two germline ends. The CDR3 sequence is CASSYRVGGITDTQYF. CDR3 nucleotide sequence: TGTGCCAGCAGCTACCGGGTGGGAGGTATCACAGATACGCAGTATTTT.

V gene TRBV20-1 combines with J gene TRBJ2-7; no reliable D call. Trimming cost V 0 bases and J 9 bases, with 15 bases left between them. Per the germline V gene, CDR1 is DFQATT and CDR2 is SNEGSKA (reference sequence). This CDR3 spans 13 amino acids. This chain's CDR3 is CSARDLRATGQYF. Here the CDR3 DNA reads TGCAGTGCTAGAGATCTCCGGGCGACGGGGCAGTACTTC.

The chain combines TRBV5-3 with TRBJ1-5, with 10 bases matching TRBD1. TRBV5-3 has ORF status, its function being uncertain. V shed 4 bases and J 7 bases; nucleotides not matched to a gene: 11. The CDR3 has 16 residues. The CDR3 spells CARSRNSTGGWQPQHF. For the CDR3, the DNA is TGTGCCAGAAGCCGCAACTCGACAGGGGGCTGGCAGCCCCAGCATTTT.

This clonotype was observed many times. The J gene is TRBJ2-5, the V gene TRBV18; D gene ambiguous. CDR3 size: 12 residues. Trimming took off 6 bases at V and 4 bases at J, with 9 bases between the two ends. Germline CDR1 and CDR2: KGHSH and LQKENI. The CDR3 coding sequence is TGTGCCAGCTCTTGGGAAGGAGAGACCCAGTACTTC. Translated, it gives CASSWEGETQYF.

This clonotype has a handful of counts. The chain recombines TRBV29-1 with TRBJ2-7, with D possibly TRBD1 on 6 matching bases. The V end was cut by 0 bases, the J end by 3 bases, with 12 bases between. Looked up from germline, CDR1 is SQVTM and CDR2 is ANQGSEA. The CDR3 totals 14 residues. The CDR3 protein is CSVEDQEQGYEQYF. The CDR3, as DNA: TGCAGCGTTGAAGATCAGGAACAGGGCTACGAGCAGTACTTC.

There are many counts of this clonotype. J is TRBJ1-2 and V is TRBV12-3 or TRBV12-4; D gene unclear. With 2 bases removed from V and 3 bases from J, the gap between germline ends came to 4 bases. The CDR3 is 12 amino acids. CDR3: CASSLHDYGYTF. As DNA, the CDR3 is TGTGCCAGCAGTTTACATGACTATGGCTACACCTTC.

This clonotype came up a few times. One junction end does not reproduce the germline sequence, and a read error may be involved. This sequence joins TRBV20-1 and TRBJ2-5; D is unclear. The germline V gene encodes CDR1 DFQATT and CDR2 SNEGSKA (reference sequence). There are 14 residues in the CDR3. The CDR3 DNA is TGCAGTGCCAGAGGCCCAGCAGGAAAAGAGACCCAGTACTTC. This sequence encodes CSARGPAGKETQYF.

This clonotype was seen more than once but under ten times. This chain joins TRBV6-5 and TRBJ1-2, with 10 bases matching TRBD1. V lost 4 bases to trimming and J lost 3 bases; unmatched junction nucleotides: 5. In germline, CDR1 is MNHEY, CDR2 SVGAGI. This CDR3 has 15 residues. For the CDR3, the DNA is TGTGCCAGCAGTTCCCGGGACAGGGGCGACTATGGCTACACCTTC. It yields the protein CASSSRDRGDYGYTF.

The chain recombines TRBV4-2 with TRBJ2-7, with 8 bases lining up with TRBD2. CDR1 is LGHNA, CDR2 YNFKEQ, per germline. The CDR3 covers 18 residues. Germline trimming cut 1 base from V and 5 bases from J; bases unmatched to any gene: 16. CDR3 region: CASSQATAGGPSTHEQYF. The DNA for the CDR3 is TGTGCCAGCAGCCAAGCCACCGCGGGAGGCCCGTCGACGCACGAGCAGTACTTC.

This clonotype was seen repeatedly, ten times or more. The chain joins TRBV7-2 to TRBJ1-1, with D unresolved. Germline V CDR1 and CDR2: SGHTA, FQGNSA. The V end was cut by 7 bases, the J end by 2 bases, with 5 bases between. The CDR3 is 11 amino acids. CDR3 nucleotide sequence: TGTGCCAGCACCCCAAACACTGAAGCTTTCTTT. Translation: CASTPNTEAFF.

On this clonotype: The junction does not match germline at one end; this may be a read error. For the CDR3, the DNA is TGTGCTAGCAGCCCTAGGACTAGCGGAGGAGGGACCTACACAGATACGCAGTATTTT. Its translation is CASSPRTSGGGTYTDTQYF. The chain is built from TRBV7-7 and TRBJ2-3, with 10 bases aligning to TRBD2. CDR3 length equals 19 residues. The germline gives CDR1 SSHAT, CDR2 FNYEAQ (reference sequence).

This clonotype was seen repeatedly, ten times or more. The chain carries TRBV6-2 or TRBV6-3 and TRBJ2-1; the match to TRBD2 covers 7 bases. V lost 6 bases, J lost 12 bases, and 8 bases stayed unmatched. Germline lookup yields CDR1 MNHEY and CDR2 SVGEGT. CDR3 length: 12 amino acids. As DNA, the CDR3 is TGTGCCAGCAGCCAGGGTCCTAGCGGGCAGTTCTTC. Translation: CASSQGPSGQFF.

In its sample, this clonotype was seen many times. V gene TRBV20-1 combines with J gene TRBJ1-6; no clear D gene. The CDR3 contains 14 residues. The germline V gene has CDR1 DFQATT and CDR2 SNEGSKA (reference sequence). The ends were cut back, 6 bases at V and 6 bases at J, with 15 bases in the middle. The CDR3: CSARTEFLNSPLHF. DNA of the CDR3: TGCAGTGCGAGGACTGAGTTCCTTAATTCACCCCTCCACTTT.

This clonotype was counted between two and nine times. The chain carries TRBV20-1 and TRBJ2-7, with 9 bases identical to TRBD1. Germline CDR1 DFQATT, CDR2 SNEGSKA (reference sequence). The CDR3 spans 13 residues. V was pared by 5 bases and J by 3 bases, with 5 bases of the junction left unmatched. CDR3 residues: CSASDRGDYEQYF. DNA for the CDR3: TGCAGTGCTTCGGACAGGGGCGACTACGAGCAGTACTTC.

This clonotype was seen repeatedly, ten times or more. This chain links TRBV7-3 with TRBJ2-2; no definite D call. V was shortened by 4 bases and J by 7 bases, with 10 bases between the two germline ends. This CDR3 contains 13 residues. CDR1 is SGHTA and CDR2 is FQGTGA in the germline V gene. Written as DNA, the CDR3 is TGTGCCAGCAGCTCCGGACGGAACGGGGAGCTGTTTTTT. Amino acid sequence: CASSSGRNGELFF.

This chain links TRBV7-9 with TRBJ2-1, with D hard to call. The CDR3 covers 12 residues. Between the trimmed V and J ends, which lost 5 bases and 7 bases, there was a span of 9 bases. Germline V CDR1 and CDR2: SEHNR, FQNEAQ (reference sequence). The CDR3 region is CASSPGPNEQFF. In nucleotides, the CDR3 is TGTGCCAGCAGCCCGGGTCCTAATGAGCAGTTCTTC. The full variable domain, rest sourced from reference TRBV7-9 and TRBJ2-1, is DTGVSQNPRHKITKRGQNVTFRCDPISEHNRLYWYRQTLGQGPEFLTYFQNEAQLEKSRLLSDRFSAERPKGSFSTLEIQRTEQGDSAMYLCASSPGPNEQFFGPGTRLTVL.

This chain joins TRBV20-1 and TRBJ2-1; 7 bases are shared with TRBD1. V was clipped by 0 bases and J by 5 bases; unmatched bases: 4. The CDR3 contains 14 residues. Germline CDR1 and CDR2: DFQATT and SNEGSKA (reference sequence). The DNA of the CDR3 is TGCAGTGCTAGAGATTGGCAGGGGGACAATGAGCAGTTCTTC. Its translation is CSARDWQGDNEQFF.

In its sample, this clonotype was seen a few times. The chain has TRBV27 and TRBJ1-1; D gene ambiguous. Germline CDR1 MNHEY, CDR2 SMNVEV (reference sequence). Trimming removed 5 bases at V and 1 base at J, with 11 bases between. The CDR3 runs to 14 residues. CDR3 sequence reads: CASSPLPGNTEAFF. CDR3 nucleotide sequence: TGTGCCAGCAGTCCACTCCCAGGGAACACTGAAGCTTTCTTT.

This clonotype was found a few times. J is TRBJ2-2 and V is TRBV20-1, with D perhaps matching TRBD1 (5 bases). The CDR3 has 16 amino acids. The V gene lost 1 base and the J gene lost 1 base, with 13 bases spanning the gap. CDR1 is DFQATT, CDR2 SNEGSKA, per germline (reference sequence). CDR3 amino acids: CSARVAGLQNTGELFF. The CDR3 DNA sequence: TGCAGTGCTAGAGTGGCAGGGCTCCAGAACACCGGGGAGCTGTTTTTT.

This clonotype occurred many times. CDR3 nucleotide sequence: TGCGCCAGCAGCCTCAACAGGGGCCCTAATGAAAAACTGTTTTTT. The encoded protein is CASSLNRGPNEKLFF. V is TRBV4-1 and J is TRBJ1-4; 7 nucleotides align to TRBD1. The CDR3 is 15 residues long. J gave up 3 bases and V 4 bases, and 5 bases lay outside the gene matches. Germline V lookup: CDR1 MGHRA, CDR2 YSYEKL.

The J gene is TRBJ2-5, the V gene TRBV2, with TRBD2 matching 8 bases. The CDR3 has 14 residues. CDR1 and CDR2 from the germline V gene are SNHLY and FYNNEI. J was trimmed by 3 bases and V by 4 bases; bases with no gene match: 4. The CDR3 is CASSGTSGKETQYF. The CDR3 coding sequence is TGTGCCAGCAGTGGCACTAGCGGTAAAGAGACCCAGTACTTC.

The CDR3 loop is CASSYYRGMNTEAFF. As DNA, the CDR3 is TGTGCCAGCAGTTACTACAGGGGAATGAACACTGAAGCTTTCTTT. The chain has TRBV27 and TRBJ1-1, with 7 bases lining up with TRBD1. CDR3 length equals 15 residues. The junction had 5 bases not matched to a gene; V was cut back by 4 bases and J by 0 bases. The germline V gene has CDR1 MNHEY and CDR2 SMNVEV (reference sequence).

This clonotype came up a few times. The rearrangement joins TRBV6-5 to TRBJ1-2, with 7 positions matching TRBD1. J gave up 3 bases and V 2 bases, and 6 bases lay outside the gene matches. This CDR3 is built from 15 residues. Germline CDR1 reads MNHEY; CDR2 reads SVGAGI. CDR3 nucleotides: TGTGCCAGCAGTTACGCGACAGGGACTGACTATGGCTACACCTTC. Protein sequence: CASSYATGTDYGYTF.

A remark on this clonotype: A much bigger clone sits one base away, suggesting this may be a read error. This chain links TRBV7-2 with TRBJ2-1; TRBD1 matches 7 bases. J was trimmed by 0 bases and V by 3 bases; bases with no gene match: 2. The germline V gene has CDR1 SGHTA and CDR2 FQGNSA. CDR3 length: 15 amino acids. CDR3 amino acids: CASSLGDSSYNEQFF. CDR3 in DNA: TGTGCCAGCAGCTTGGGGGACAGCTCCTACAATGAGCAGTTCTTC.

CDR3 sequence: CASSRRVQGTGELFF. The CDR3 DNA sequence: TGCGCCAGCAGCCGCAGAGTCCAGGGGACCGGGGAGCTGTTTTTT. The gene calls are TRBV4-3 and TRBJ2-2; the D gene is possibly TRBD1 (6 bases). The V end lost 4 bases, the J end lost 5 bases, and 14 bases lay between the germline ends. This CDR3 has 15 amino acids. CDR1 and CDR2 (germline): LGHNA, YSLEER.

Ten or more counts support this clonotype. This chain joins TRBV4-1 and TRBJ1-2, with a possible D match to TRBD1 (5 bases). V was shortened by 0 bases and J by 4 bases, with 15 bases between the two germline ends. The CDR3 sequence is 16 residues long. CDR1 and CDR2 (germline): MGHRA, YSYEKL. This CDR3 reads CASSQEGAAVGYGYTF. The CDR3 region has the DNA TGCGCCAGCAGCCAAGAAGGGGCCGCGGTCGGCTATGGCTACACCTTC.

This clonotype was recorded at least ten times. J is TRBJ1-2 and V is TRBV20-1; no clear D. The germline gives CDR1 DFQATT, CDR2 SNEGSKA (reference sequence). V was clipped by 2 bases and J by 2 bases, with 12 bases between them. The CDR3 is 14 residues long. DNA for the CDR3: TGCAGTGCTAGATCCCGGACGGTGAACTATGGCTACACCTTC. This gives the protein CSARSRTVNYGYTF.

Turning to this clonotype: A much larger clone differs from this one at a single base, so this may be a read error. Given the absence of the conserved phenylalanine or tryptophan at the CDR3 end, a read error is likely. The V and J genes are TRBV6-2 or TRBV6-3 and TRBJ2-3; D possibly corresponds to TRBD1 (6 bases). The germline CDR1 and CDR2 sequences are MNHEY and SVGEGT. The CDR3 length is 15 residues. V was clipped by 5 bases and J by 10 bases, with 22 bases between them. CDR3 nucleotides: TGTGCCAGCAGTACAACCTCATTGGGGGCGACGTCGCAGTATTGT. It codes for CASSTTSLGATSQYC.